This T cell receptor (beta chain) is from a study of T cell responses to AZD1222 COVID-19 vaccine. Study overall: Second-dose recipients at about 4 or about 12 weeks were treated as one pooled group.

Broader study findings: There were repertoire samples only from the period after the peak T cell response. Among the donors, most were white British and more were female, and clonal diversity was possibly underestimated. Baseline seropositivity characterized only six AZD1222 recipients.

Germline-derived CDR1 and CDR2 are SNHLY and FYNNEI. The CDR3 consists of 12 residues. Trimming cost V 6 bases and J 10 bases; bases outside gene matches: 4. This clone showed up just once. Antigen: not known. TCRdb keeps only in-frame clones here, not all; method: immunoSEQ multiplex PCR. The sample has about 110,000 clones, about 82% seen once; the top ten hold 3% to 3.5%. The receptor comes from an adult in good health. Material: peripheral blood, obtained on day 0 of AZD1222 vaccination. The genes are TRBV2 and TRBJ1-5; the match to TRBD1 covers 9 bases. The DNA of the CDR3 is TGTGCCAGCAGGCCGGGACAGGGACCCCAGCATTTT. This translates into CASRPGQGPQHF.